These 18 T cell receptor beta chains originate from one sample sequenced in a study of chemoradiotherapy in HPV16-positive cancers. Profiled with immunoSEQ multiplex PCR; TCRdb holds only in-frame clones, not every one. The table shows 6,500 to 8,500 clones, with approximately 91% occurring only once. Here the sequenced sample was tumor tissue, taken from a patient who underwent chemoradiotherapy. The source is a human donor with HPV-associated anogenital cancer.

J is TRBJ1-4 and V is TRBV5-4, with D hard to call. Germline values: CDR1 SGHNT, CDR2 YYREEE (reference sequence). V was trimmed by 0 bases and J by 0 bases, leaving 9 bases between them. CDR3 length: 16 amino acids. The CDR3 DNA sequence: TGTGCCAGCAGCTTGGATACGGCTGCAACTAATGAAAAACTGTTTTTT. As protein: CASSLDTAATNEKLFF.

The V call is TRBV30, the J call TRBJ2-1; possibly TRBD1 for D (6 bases). The germline V gene encodes CDR1 GTSNPN and CDR2 SVGIG (reference sequence). V gave up 5 bases and J gave up 2 bases, with 7 bases separating them. The CDR3 is 12 amino acids. The CDR3 sequence: CAWDRTYNEQFF. DNA for the CDR3: TGTGCCTGGGACAGGACCTACAATGAGCAGTTCTTC. Combining the CDR3 with reference TRBV30 and TRBJ2-1 gives the whole variable domain SQTIHQWPATLVQPVGSPLSLECTVEGTSNPNLYWYRQAAGRGLQLLFYSVGIGQISSEVPQNLSASRPQDRQFILSSKKLLLSDSGFYLCAWDRTYNEQFFGPGTRLTVL.

The rearrangement joins TRBV11-2 to TRBJ2-7; D could derive from TRBD1 or TRBD2 (5 bases each). Germline CDR1 reads SGHAT; CDR2 reads FQNNGV. CDR3 length: 13 amino acids. Between the trimmed V and J ends, which lost 3 bases and 2 bases, there was a span of 8 bases. The CDR3 sequence is CASSLGRAYEQYF. The CDR3, as DNA: TGTGCCAGCAGCTTGGGACGAGCCTACGAGCAGTACTTC.

CDR3 nucleotide sequence: TGTGCCAGCAGCACTTCCACTGGAGCTGAAGCTTTCTTT. Translation gives CASSTSTGAEAFF. This rearrangement joins TRBV7-3 to TRBJ1-1; D is unresolved. CDR1 is SGHTA and CDR2 is FQGTGA in the germline V gene. This CDR3 contains 13 residues. V was pared by 5 bases and J by 6 bases, with 13 bases between.

This clone was counted a single time. The gene calls are TRBV14 and TRBJ1-2; no reliable D call. Trimming removed 1 base from V and 8 bases from J, with 17 bases in between. The CDR3 length is 15 residues. Germline V gene sequence: CDR1 SGHDN, CDR2 FVKESK. DNA for the CDR3: TGTGCCAGCAGCCAAGGATTCGGCAAAACCGGAGGCTACACCTTC. This gives the protein CASSQGFGKTGGYTF.

The rearrangement joins TRBV5-4 to TRBJ2-2; the D gene is possibly TRBD2 (5 bases). The CDR3 loop spans 15 amino acids. Looked up from germline, CDR1 is SGHNT and CDR2 is YYREEE (reference sequence). V was clipped by 2 bases and J by 3 bases, with 11 bases between them. The CDR3 sequence is CASSFGGPDTGELFF. The CDR3 region has the DNA TGTGCCAGCAGCTTCGGAGGACCGGACACCGGGGAGCTGTTTTTT.

V gene TRBV7-8 combines with J gene TRBJ2-2; 8 nucleotides agree with TRBD2. The CDR3 contains 13 residues. Germline V CDR1 and CDR2: SGHVS, FQNEAQ. V lost 3 bases, J lost 8 bases, and 2 bases stayed unmatched. For the CDR3, the DNA is TGTGCCAGCAGCTTCGGACTAGCTGGGGAGCTGTTTTTT. The encoded protein is CASSFGLAGELFF.

The chain combines TRBV7-9 with TRBJ2-2, with a possible D match to TRBD2 (5 bases). The CDR3 runs to 14 residues. Trimming took off 1 base at V and 6 bases at J, with 9 bases between the two ends. Germline V lookup: CDR1 SEHNR, CDR2 FQNEAQ (reference sequence). The CDR3 spells CASSLGVGAGELFF. The CDR3 DNA reads TGTGCCAGCAGCTTAGGGGTCGGGGCCGGGGAGCTGTTTTTT.

This chain joins TRBV19 and TRBJ2-2, with a weak D call TRBD1 (6 bases). Germline loops: CDR1 LNHDA, CDR2 SQIVND (reference sequence). V was shortened by 9 bases and J by 1 base, with 18 bases between the two germline ends. CDR3 length: 16 residues. The CDR3 here is CASLKTGTLNTGELFF. The DNA of the CDR3 is TGTGCCAGCCTCAAAACCGGGACATTGAACACCGGGGAGCTGTTTTTT.

This chain links TRBV10-2 with TRBJ1-2, with 7 bases matching TRBD1. Germline CDR1 and CDR2: WSHSY and SAAADI. The CDR3 consists of 12 residues. Unmatched junction bases numbered 6, after V lost 8 bases and J lost 6 bases. Here the CDR3 reads CASQTGTHGYTF. The CDR3 nucleotides are TGCGCCAGCCAGACAGGGACCCATGGCTACACCTTC.

The rearrangement links TRBV19 to TRBJ2-1, with 8 bases fitting TRBD2. The CDR3 has 16 amino acids. Looked up from germline, CDR1 is LNHDA and CDR2 is SQIVND (reference sequence). V shed 7 bases, J shed 7 bases, and the junction held 15 bases outside the gene matches. CDR3 region: CASKVGGRTDGNEQFF. The CDR3 coding sequence is TGTGCCAGTAAAGTCGGCGGGAGGACCGATGGGAATGAGCAGTTCTTC.

The chain joins TRBV6-5 to TRBJ2-7; 10 bases agree with TRBD1. V lost 7 bases and J lost 6; bases outside the gene matches: 9. Germline-derived CDR1 and CDR2 are MNHEY and SVGAGI. This CDR3 spans 14 amino acids. The CDR3 loop is CASNSGTGVGEQYF. The CDR3 region has the DNA TGTGCCAGCAACTCCGGGACAGGGGTTGGCGAGCAGTACTTC.

The chain couples TRBV5-1 to TRBJ1-3, with unresolved D. Germline assignment: CDR1 SGHRS and CDR2 YFSETQ. This CDR3 comprises 16 residues. Trimming shortened V by 0 bases and J by 0 bases, and 10 bases separated the two germline ends. The CDR3 reads CASSLAQAGSGNTIYF. The DNA for the CDR3 is TGCGCCAGCAGCTTGGCCCAGGCGGGCTCTGGAAACACCATATATTTT.

Only one count was recorded for this clone. The rearrangement joins TRBV27 to TRBJ2-1; TRBD1 might be the D (6 bases). CDR1 MNHEY and CDR2 SMNVEV come from the germline V gene (reference sequence). The length of the CDR3 is 15 residues. This CDR3 is CPLPGHRNSYNEQFF. In DNA form, the CDR3 reads TGTCCCCTTCCGGGACATCGGAACTCCTACAATGAGCAGTTCTTC.

The chain links TRBV30 to TRBJ1-6; D is unresolved. Per the germline V gene, CDR1 is GTSNPN and CDR2 is SVGIG (reference sequence). CDR3 size: 14 residues. Trimming removed 1 base from V and 5 bases from J, with 9 bases in between. The DNA for the CDR3 is TGTGCCTGGAGTGGGCAGCACCATAATTCACCCCTCCACTTT. This sequence encodes CAWSGQHHNSPLHF.

This clone was seen just once. The rearrangement uses TRBV18 and TRBJ2-7; D is possibly TRBD1 (6 bases). CDR3 size: 16 residues. Germline CDR1 reads KGHSH; CDR2 reads LQKENI. Trimming stripped 3 bases from V and 0 bases from J, with 15 bases between. In nucleotides, the CDR3 is TGTGCCAGCTCACCCGACCTGACAGGATTCTCCTACGAGCAGTACTTC. This gives the protein CASSPDLTGFSYEQYF.

V is TRBV2 and J is TRBJ1-6; D uncertain. Trimming left V 1 base short and J 0 bases short, with 4 bases between. The V gene's germline CDR1 is SNHLY and CDR2 FYNNEI. This CDR3 spans 15 amino acids. CDR3 nucleotide sequence: TGTGCCAGCAGTGAAGATAGCTCCTATAATTCACCCCTCCACTTT. It translates to CASSEDSSYNSPLHF.

The chain has TRBV6-5 and TRBJ1-5; D is ambiguous. This CDR3 comprises 14 residues. Germline V gene data show CDR1 as MNHEY and CDR2 as SVGAGI. V was pared by 6 bases and J by 0 bases, with 9 bases between. CDR3 coding DNA: TGTGCCAGCAGCTCGAGTTATAGCAATCAGCCCCAGCATTTT. Encoded protein: CASSSSYSNQPQHF.